This is a list of T cell receptor beta chains from one sample in a study of T cell clonotyping in hematopoietic cell transplantation. The data were produced by immunoSEQ multiplex PCR, yet TCRdb's version contains in-frame clones alone and is incomplete. The sample lists 5,500 to 8,500 clones; roughly 89% were seen once. The specimen comprised PBMCs, sampled 100 days after allogeneic stem cell transplant. These receptors came from a male patient between 45 and 60 years old who had an allogeneic stem cell transplant from a related donor, so the T cells may come from the graft donor. Some clones in this sample may be carry-over from other donors' samples. Each CDR3 is given with its conserved first and last residue. D genes are given only for firm matches. The listing skips clone size in some rows; elsewhere it reads once, few, many or a size class.

TRBV7-6	NA	NA	TRBJ2-5	CASSFKPGETQYF	TGTGCCAGCAGTTTTAAGCCCGGAGAGACCCAGTACTTC
TRBV2	NA	once	TRBJ1-2	CASSVGTESGYTF	TGTGCCAGCAGCGTGGGCACGGAAAGTGGCTACACCTTC
TRBV5-1	NA	NA	TRBJ2-2	CASLRDPGNTGELFF	TGCGCCAGCTTGCGGGACCCAGGGAACACCGGGGAGCTGTTTTTT
TRBV5-6	NA	NA	TRBJ1-1	CASSQDTNEAFF	TGTGCCAGCAGCCAAGACACCAATGAAGCTTTCTTT
TRBV5-1	NA	NA	TRBJ1-4	CASSVGPSSFATNEKLFF	TGCGCCAGCAGCGTAGGTCCATCATCCTTTGCAACTAATGAAAAACTGTTTTTT
TRBV5-4	TRBD2	NA	TRBJ2-1	CASSLAAGVYNEQFF	TGTGCCAGCAGCTTGGCAGCGGGGGTCTACAATGAGCAGTTCTTC
TRBV7-6	NA	NA	TRBJ2-5	CASSLDGRGTRAQYF	TGTGCCAGCAGCTTAGATGGGCGGGGTACCAGGGCCCAGTACTTC
TRBV14	NA	NA	TRBJ2-7	CASSRGVFYEQYF	TGTGCCAGCAGCCGAGGAGTTTTCTACGAGCAGTACTTC
TRBV4-1	NA	NA	TRBJ1-5	CASSDVRKEFGQPQHF	TGCGCCAGCAGCGACGTACGAAAGGAGTTTGGCCAGCCCCAGCATTTT
TRBV7-2	TRBD2	NA	TRBJ2-5	CASSLGGGARRETQYF	TGTGCCAGCAGCTTAGGCGGGGGGGCTCGACGAGAGACCCAGTACTTC
TRBV5-8	NA	NA	TRBJ1-1	CASSWQGLVVTEAFF	TGTGCCAGCAGCTGGCAGGGGCTCGTGGTCACTGAAGCTTTCTTT
TRBV29-1	NA	once	TRBJ1-5	CSVGEASPYSNQPQHF	TGCAGCGTTGGGGAGGCCAGCCCGTATAGCAATCAGCCCCAGCATTTT
TRBV30	TRBD2	NA	TRBJ2-5	CAWTSGGVETQYF	TGTGCCTGGACTAGCGGGGGGGTGGAGACCCAGTACTTC
TRBV30	TRBD1	NA	TRBJ2-7	CAWSVVPNYGTGGDEQYF	TGTGCCTGGAGTGTGGTCCCGAACTACGGGACAGGGGGCGACGAGCAGTACTTC
TRBV2	NA	NA	TRBJ1-2	CASSGTASYGYTF	TGTGCCAGCAGTGGGACAGCCAGCTATGGCTACACCTTC
TRBV7-9	TRBD2	once	TRBJ2-2	CASSLSGRGELFF	TGTGCCAGCAGCCTTAGCGGGAGAGGGGAGCTGTTTTTT
TRBV30	NA	NA	TRBJ1-2	CAWNGGVTYGYTF	TGTGCCTGGAATGGGGGCGTCACCTATGGCTACACCTTC
TRBV7-2	NA	NA	TRBJ2-1	CASSLIYEQFF	TGTGCCAGCAGCTTAATTTATGAGCAGTTCTTC
TRBV21-1	NA	NA	TRBJ1-4	CASNRRELLQNEKLFF	TGTGCCAGCAATCGAAGGGAACTACTCCAGAATGAAAAACTGTTTTTT
TRBV4-2	NA	NA	TRBJ1-1	CASSQPDNIEFTEAFF	TGTGCCAGCAGCCAACCCGATAACATCGAGTTCACTGAAGCTTTCTTT
TRBV25-1	NA	NA	TRBJ2-6	CASSGGGGQAGANVLTF	TGTGCCAGCAGTGGGGGTGGGGGGCAAGCTGGGGCCAACGTCCTGACTTTC
TRBV30	NA	NA	TRBJ1-1	CAWSPDSRTEAFF	TGTGCCTGGAGCCCCGACAGTCGCACTGAAGCTTTCTTT
TRBV4-1	NA	NA	TRBJ2-7	CASSQGPGGGTYEQYF	TGCGCCAGCAGCCAAGGGCCGGGTGGGGGAACCTACGAGCAGTACTTC
TRBV7-9	NA	NA	TRBJ2-1	CASRPAPRAYNEQFF	TGTGCCAGCAGACCTGCCCCCAGGGCTTACAATGAGCAGTTCTTC
TRBV7-2	NA	NA	TRBJ1-2	CASSLVNYGYTF	TGTGCCAGCAGCTTAGTTAACTATGGCTACACCTTC
TRBV11-3	NA	NA	TRBJ2-7	CASSRATYEQYF	TGTGCCAGCAGCCGGGCTACCTACGAGCAGTACTTC
TRBV14	TRBD1	NA	TRBJ2-7	CASSWTGETYEQYF	TGTGCCAGCAGTTGGACAGGGGAAACCTACGAGCAGTACTTC
TRBV7-6	NA	NA	TRBJ2-7	CASSNGGAGEQYF	TGTGCCAGCAGCAACGGAGGCGCCGGGGAGCAGTACTTC
TRBV6-6	NA	NA	TRBJ1-6	CASSYDTDSPLHF	TGTGCCAGCAGTTACGACACCGATTCACCCCTCCACTTT
TRBV15	NA	NA	TRBJ1-5	CATSRDDRNNQPQHF	TGTGCCACCAGCAGAGACGACAGGAACAATCAGCCCCAGCATTTT
TRBV5-4	NA	NA	TRBJ1-1	CASSFGQMNTEAFF	TGTGCCAGCAGTTTCGGACAGATGAACACTGAAGCTTTCTTT
TRBV5-6	NA	few	TRBJ1-1	CASGGDTEAFF	TGTGCCAGCGGGGGAGACACTGAAGCTTTCTTT
TRBV7-9	NA	NA	TRBJ1-5	CASSGGGPQHF	TGTGCCAGCAGTGGTGGTGGGCCCCAGCATTTT
TRBV28	NA	NA	TRBJ1-2	CASSPSLELGYTF	TGTGCCAGCAGCCCGTCCCTCGAATTGGGCTACACCTTC
TRBV5-1	NA	NA	TRBJ2-2	CASSLDGAAGELFF	TGCGCCAGCAGCTTGGATGGGGCAGCCGGGGAGCTGTTTTTT
TRBV30	NA	NA	TRBJ1-5	CAWRGSGPQHF	TGTGCCTGGAGGGGCTCGGGGCCCCAGCATTTT
TRBV9	TRBD1	NA	TRBJ2-5	CASSVRTGGSETQYF	TGTGCCAGCAGCGTACGGACAGGGGGCAGTGAGACCCAGTACTTC
TRBV30	NA	NA	TRBJ2-7	CAWSFPPPGSYEQYF	TGTGCCTGGAGTTTCCCTCCCCCCGGGAGCTACGAGCAGTACTTC
TRBV30	NA	NA	TRBJ1-3	CAWSEAWGGTIYF	TGTGCCTGGAGTGAGGCGTGGGGTGGCACCATATATTTT
TRBV28	TRBD1	NA	TRBJ2-5	CASDTGGPETQYF	TGTGCCAGCGATACAGGGGGACCAGAGACCCAGTACTTC
TRBV4-3	TRBD1	NA	TRBJ1-2	CASSQTQGWYGYTF	TGCGCCAGCAGCCAGACACAGGGGTGGTATGGCTACACCTTC
TRBV30	TRBD1	few	TRBJ1-2	CALSQGNYGYTF	TGTGCGCTCTCACAGGGGAACTATGGCTACACCTTC
TRBV29-1	NA	NA	TRBJ1-1	CSGGQTNTEAFF	TGCAGCGGGGGGCAGACGAACACTGAAGCTTTCTTT
TRBV7-9	NA	few	TRBJ1-1	CASSLNTLVTEAFF	TGTGCCAGCAGCTTAAACACCCTGGTGACTGAAGCTTTCTTT
TRBV5-6	NA	NA	TRBJ2-1	CASSRSWEQFF	TGTGCCAGCAGTCGTAGCTGGGAGCAGTTCTTC
TRBV2	TRBD2	NA	TRBJ2-7	CASSDLVAGAGEQYF	TGTGCCAGCAGTGATCTTGTAGCGGGAGCCGGCGAGCAGTACTTC
TRBV30	NA	NA	TRBJ2-3	CAWTAIDTDTQYF	TGTGCCTGGACTGCCATAGACACAGATACGCAGTATTTT